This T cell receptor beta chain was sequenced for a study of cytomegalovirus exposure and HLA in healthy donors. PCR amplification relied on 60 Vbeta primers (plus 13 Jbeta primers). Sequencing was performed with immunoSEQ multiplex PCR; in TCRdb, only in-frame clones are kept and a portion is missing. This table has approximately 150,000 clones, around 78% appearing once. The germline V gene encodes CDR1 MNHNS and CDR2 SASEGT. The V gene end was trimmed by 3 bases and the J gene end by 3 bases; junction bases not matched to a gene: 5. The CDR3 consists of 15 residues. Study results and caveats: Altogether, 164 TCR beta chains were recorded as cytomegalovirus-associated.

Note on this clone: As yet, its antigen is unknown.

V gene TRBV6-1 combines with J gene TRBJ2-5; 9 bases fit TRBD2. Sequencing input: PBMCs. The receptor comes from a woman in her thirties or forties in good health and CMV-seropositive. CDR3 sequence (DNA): TGTGCCAGCAGTGAGAGGTCTAGCGGGAAAGAGACCCAGTACTTC. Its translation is CASSERSSGKETQYF.